These 13 T cell receptor beta chains originate from one sample sequenced in a study of cytomegalovirus exposure and HLA in healthy donors. Both 60 Vbeta primers and 13 Jbeta primers went into the PCR. Data came from immunoSEQ multiplex PCR; TCRdb stores just in-frame clones and leaves some out. Of around 180,000 clones listed, over 70% are singletons. The sample consisted of PBMCs. The receptor set was obtained from a woman in her forties or fifties in good health and CMV-seronegative.

The J gene is TRBJ1-2, the V gene TRBV28; TRBD1 matches 11 bases. There are 15 residues in the CDR3. The V gene end was trimmed by 4 bases and the J gene end by 7 bases; junction bases not matched to a gene: 8. CDR1 and CDR2 from the germline V gene are MDHEN and SYDVKM. The DNA of the CDR3 is TGTGCCAGCAGTTGGGACAGGGGGTTAAGTGCTGGCTACACCTTC. It translates to CASSWDRGLSAGYTF.

The V and J genes are TRBV6-5 and TRBJ1-1; tentative D call: TRBD1 (5 bases). CDR1 MNHEY and CDR2 SVGAGI come from the germline V gene. Trimming shortened V by 0 bases and J by 6 bases, and 14 bases separated the two germline ends. This CDR3 is built from 15 residues. CDR3 in amino acids: CASSYSKQGLAEAFF. The CDR3 bases are TGTGCCAGCAGTTACTCGAAGCAGGGCTTGGCTGAAGCTTTCTTT.

This chain uses TRBV30 with TRBJ2-7, with a weak D call TRBD1 (5 bases). Germline V gene lookup returns CDR1 GTSNPN and CDR2 SVGIG (reference sequence). Trimming removed 8 bases at V and 1 base at J, with 15 bases between. CDR3 size: 13 residues. CDR3 nucleotide sequence: TGTGCCCAGGGTAGGGGCCAGTCCTACGAGCAGTACTTC. Protein sequence: CAQGRGQSYEQYF. The full variable domain, completed using reference TRBV30 and TRBJ2-7, is SQTIHQWPATLVQPVGSPLSLECTVEGTSNPNLYWYRQAAGRGLQLLFYSVGIGQISSEVPQNLSASRPQDRQFILSSKKLLLSDSGFYLCAQGRGQSYEQYFGPGTRLTVT.

This chain links TRBV20-1 with TRBJ2-4, with 7 nucleotides matching TRBD1. The ends lost 3 bases at V and 16 bases at J; junction bases unmatched: 9. This CDR3 contains 11 residues. Germline CDR1 and CDR2: DFQATT and SNEGSKA (reference sequence). The CDR3 loop reads CSARGTATVYF. DNA of the CDR3: TGCAGTGCTAGGGGGACAGCTACAGTATACTTC.

The rearrangement links TRBV5-6 to TRBJ2-1; D may be TRBD1 (6 bases). Germline lookup yields CDR1 SGHDT and CDR2 YYEEEE. V lost 3 bases, J lost 7 bases, and 20 bases lay in between. The CDR3 runs 16 residues. The CDR3 here is CASSSSLGHLRNEQFF. The CDR3 DNA sequence: TGTGCCAGCAGCTCCTCCCTGGGACACCTTCGAAATGAGCAGTTCTTC.

The chain uses TRBV7-6 and TRBJ2-7; D remains unclear. Germline V gene sequence: CDR1 SGHVS, CDR2 FNYEAQ. V gave up 1 base and J gave up 0 bases, with 7 bases separating them. CDR3 length: 14 amino acids. The CDR3 loop reads CASSLDDFSYEQYF. The CDR3 nucleotides are TGTGCCAGCAGCTTAGATGACTTCTCCTACGAGCAGTACTTC. Variable domain in full (rest from reference TRBV7-6 and TRBJ2-7): GAGVSQSPRYKVTKRGQDVALRCDPISGHVSLYWYRQALGQGPEFLTYFNYEAQQDKSGLPNDRFSAERPEGSISTLTIQRTEQRDSAMYRCASSLDDFSYEQYFGPGTRLTVT.

The chain recombines TRBV19 with TRBJ2-2; TRBD1 aligns across 11 bases. Germline assignment: CDR1 LNHDA and CDR2 SQIVND (reference sequence). The CDR3 is 17 amino acids. The junction had 19 bases not matched to a gene; V was cut back by 11 bases and J by 8 bases. CDR3 residues: CASQPGGRTGGVGELFF. Here the CDR3 DNA reads TGTGCCTCCCAACCCGGCGGGAGGACAGGGGGCGTTGGGGAGCTGTTTTTT.

The gene calls are TRBV30 and TRBJ2-7; D is ambiguous. V was clipped by 4 bases and J by 0 bases, with 13 bases between them. The CDR3 totals 14 residues. The germline V gene encodes CDR1 GTSNPN and CDR2 SVGIG (reference sequence). CDR3 loop: CAWTQPGSSYEQYF. CDR3 sequence (DNA): TGTGCCTGGACCCAGCCAGGTTCCTCCTACGAGCAGTACTTC. Complete variable domain (other parts from reference TRBV30 and TRBJ2-7): SQTIHQWPATLVQPVGSPLSLECTVEGTSNPNLYWYRQAAGRGLQLLFYSVGIGQISSEVPQNLSASRPQDRQFILSSKKLLLSDSGFYLCAWTQPGSSYEQYFGPGTRLTVT.

This clone occurred once. The chain employs TRBV28 and TRBJ2-7; 9 bases fit TRBD2. V lost 6 bases to trimming and J lost 4 bases; unmatched junction nucleotides: 4. The CDR3 length is 13 residues. Germline CDR1 and CDR2: MDHEN and SYDVKM. The DNA for the CDR3 is TGTGCCAGCAGAGCGGGGGGTATGTACGAGCAGTACTTC. Translating gives CASRAGGMYEQYF.

This rearrangement joins TRBV28 to TRBJ2-7, with TRBD1 matching over 9 bases. With 7 bases clipped from V and 0 bases from J, the junction kept 7 bases outside the gene matches. CDR1 is MDHEN, CDR2 SYDVKM, per germline. This CDR3 comprises 15 residues. The DNA of the CDR3 is TGTGCCAGCACCCAACCGGGACAGGGCTCCTACGAGCAGTACTTC. As protein: CASTQPGQGSYEQYF. Full variable domain (missing parts from reference TRBV28 and TRBJ2-7): DVKVTQSSRYLVKRTGEKVFLECVQDMDHENMFWYRQDPGLGLRLIYFSYDVKMKEKGDIPEGYSVSREKKERFSLILESASTNQTSMYLCASTQPGQGSYEQYFGPGTRLTVT.

This chain joins TRBV27 and TRBJ2-2, with D perhaps matching TRBD2 (5 bases). The V and J ends lost 5 bases and 6 bases respectively, with 19 bases between them. Germline CDR1 is MNHEY and CDR2 is SMNVEV (reference sequence). The CDR3 has 16 amino acids. CDR3 loop: CASSTRGIWISGELFF. In DNA form, the CDR3 reads TGTGCCAGCAGTACCCGGGGTATATGGATATCCGGGGAGCTGTTTTTT.

V gene TRBV7-2 combines with J gene TRBJ2-7; TRBD1 matches at 8 bases. Per the germline V gene, CDR1 is SGHTA and CDR2 is FQGNSA. This CDR3 spans 13 amino acids. After removal of 6 bases from V and 7 bases from J, the junction contained 8 bases not matched to a gene. In DNA, the CDR3 is TGTGCCAGCAGGGCAGGGGGCGCGAGGGAGCAGTACTTC. It codes for CASRAGGAREQYF. The whole variable domain, filled in from reference TRBV7-2 and TRBJ2-7, reads GAGVSQSPSNKVTEKGKDVELRCDPISGHTALYWYRQSLGQGLEFLIYFQGNSAPDKSGLPSDRFSAERTGGSVSTLTIQRTQQEDSAVYLCASRAGGAREQYFGPGTRLTVT.

This chain joins TRBV9 and TRBJ2-3; maybe TRBD1 (5 bases). The CDR3 contains 14 residues. The V end was cut by 6 bases, the J end by 0 bases, with 11 bases between. Germline-derived CDR1 and CDR2 are SGDLS and YYNGEE. CDR3 coding DNA: TGTGCCAGCACCTCCTCAGGGAGCACAGATACGCAGTATTTT. Translating gives CASTSSGSTDTQYF.